These T cell receptor beta chains were read from a single sample in a study of T cell responses to AZD1222 COVID-19 vaccine. Generated by immunoSEQ multiplex PCR, the TCRdb table keeps only in-frame clones and is missing some. The sample shows about 110,000 clones, 90% to 95% of them seen only once. This sample comprised peripheral blood, obtained on day 0 of AZD1222 vaccination. These TCRs come from an adult in good health. Each CDR3 is given with its conserved first and last residue. D genes are given only for firm matches. The listing skips clone size in some rows; elsewhere it reads once, few, many or a size class.

CDR3 length	J gene	V gene	D gene	clone size	CDR3 protein	CDR3 DNA
15	TRBJ2-7	TRBV6-5	TRBD2	NA	CASSPRTSGTYEQYF	TGTGCCAGCAGTCCCAGGACTAGCGGGACCTACGAGCAGTACTTC
14	TRBJ2-7	TRBV5-5	TRBD2	NA	CASFLAESSYEQYF	TGTGCCAGCTTCCTAGCGGAGAGCTCCTACGAGCAGTACTTC
14	TRBJ1-1	TRBV2	TRBD1	NA	CASTTRAQGAEAFF	TGTGCCAGCACCACTCGGGCACAGGGGGCTGAAGCTTTCTTT
15	TRBJ2-1	TRBV19	TRBD2	NA	CASSGGTSGSYEQFF	TGTGCCAGTAGTGGGGGGACTAGCGGGAGCTATGAGCAGTTCTTC
14	TRBJ1-3	TRBV11-2	NA	few	CASSSRGSGNTIYF	TGTGCCAGCAGCTCACGGGGTTCTGGAAACACCATATATTTT
14	TRBJ2-7	TRBV2	NA	NA	CASSDAGRSQGEYF	TGTGCCAGCAGTGATGCGGGGAGATCTCAGGGGGAGTACTTC
15	TRBJ2-3	TRBV6-5	TRBD1	NA	CASRAGQGEADTQYF	TGTGCCAGCAGAGCAGGACAGGGTGAAGCAGATACGCAGTATTTT
13	TRBJ1-6	TRBV25-1	NA	NA	CASRTGHNSPLHF	TGTGCCAGCAGGACGGGCCATAATTCACCCCTCCACTTT
13	TRBJ1-1	TRBV5-1	NA	NA	CASSLNKNTEAFF	TGCGCCAGCAGCTTGAACAAGAACACTGAAGCTTTCTTT
16	TRBJ1-2	TRBV27	NA	NA	CASSRSEAGGDYGYTF	TGTGCCAGCAGTCGCTCAGAGGCGGGGGGAGACTATGGCTACACCTTC
14	TRBJ2-5	TRBV27	NA	NA	CASRLDYMEETQYF	TGTGCCAGCCGACTCGACTATATGGAAGAGACCCAGTACTTC
12	TRBJ1-1	TRBV11-2	NA	NA	CASSFIANEAFF	TGTGCCAGCAGCTTCATCGCCAACGAAGCTTTCTTT
13	TRBJ2-7	TRBV18	NA	NA	CASSRRTVYEQYF	TGTGCCAGCTCACGAAGGACAGTCTACGAGCAGTACTTC
14	TRBJ2-4	TRBV18	TRBD1	NA	CASSPTGQGVNQYF	TGTGCCAGCTCACCGACGGGACAGGGAGTAAATCAGTACTTC
16	TRBJ1-2	TRBV7-3	TRBD1	NA	CASSSGPDRGLLGYTF	TGTGCCAGCAGCTCTGGGCCCGACAGGGGGCTGCTTGGCTACACCTTC
15	TRBJ2-2	TRBV5-6	NA	NA	CASSFQGSGAGELFF	TGTGCCAGCAGCTTCCAGGGGAGTGGCGCCGGGGAGCTGTTTTTT
12	TRBJ1-5	TRBV30	NA	NA	CAWSGAGQPQHF	TGTGCCTGGAGCGGGGCGGGACAGCCCCAGCATTTT
16	TRBJ2-3	TRBV24-1	NA	NA	CATSDHRDTSTDTQYF	TGTGCCACCAGTGATCACCGGGACACAAGCACAGATACGCAGTATTTT
13	TRBJ1-1	TRBV5-6	NA	NA	CASSVGTPTEAFF	TGTGCCAGCAGCGTAGGGACACCCACTGAAGCTTTCTTT
13	TRBJ2-5	TRBV19	NA	NA	CASSIAPQETQYF	TGTGCCAGTAGTATAGCTCCACAAGAGACCCAGTACTTC
14	TRBJ2-1	TRBV9	TRBD2	NA	CASGMGGGLWEQFF	TGTGCCAGCGGCATGGGCGGGGGGTTATGGGAGCAGTTCTTC
14	TRBJ2-3	TRBV27	TRBD2	NA	CATGTSGATDTQYF	TGTGCCACCGGGACTAGCGGGGCCACAGATACGCAGTATTTT
15	TRBJ2-3	TRBV11-3	TRBD2	once	CASSRRRGSADTQYF	TGTGCCAGCAGCCGGCGGCGGGGGAGTGCAGATACGCAGTATTTT
12	TRBJ1-6	TRBV5-8	NA	NA	CASQDLGSPLHF	TGTGCCAGCCAGGACCTGGGGTCACCCCTCCACTTT
14	TRBJ1-3	TRBV9	NA	NA	CASSVGYRGNTIYF	TGTGCCAGCAGCGTAGGATACAGGGGAAACACCATATATTTT
16	TRBJ1-4	TRBV5-1	NA	NA	CASRYNAGIQGEKLFF	TGCGCCAGCCGATACAACGCCGGGATCCAGGGAGAAAAACTGTTTTTT
16	TRBJ1-3	TRBV4-1	NA	NA	CASSQIGTSSGNTIYF	TGCGCCAGCAGCCAAATTGGGACTAGCTCTGGAAACACCATATATTTT
14	TRBJ1-2	TRBV6-5	TRBD1	once	CASSYLDRNYGYTF	TGTGCCAGCAGTTACCTGGACAGGAACTATGGCTACACCTTC
16	TRBJ2-5	TRBV11-2	TRBD1	NA	CASSWRDRVKGETQYF	TGTGCCAGCAGCTGGCGGGACAGGGTAAAGGGGGAGACCCAGTACTTC
16	TRBJ2-3	TRBV7-2	NA	NA	CASKGKGGASTDTQYF	TGTGCCAGCAAGGGAAAGGGGGGGGCTAGCACAGATACGCAGTATTTT
15	TRBJ1-5	TRBV5-6	NA	NA	CASSLSSIPYQPQHF	TGTGCCAGCAGCTTGTCCTCTATACCATATCAGCCCCAGCATTTT
16	TRBJ2-5	TRBV7-6	NA	NA	CASSGRGRGSFETQYF	TGTGCCAGCAGCGGACGAGGACGGGGTTCTTTTGAGACCCAGTACTTC
19	TRBJ1-2	TRBV23-1	NA	NA	CASSQSSSLRGAEWYGYTF	TGCGCCAGCAGTCAATCGAGTTCCCTCAGAGGGGCTGAATGGTATGGCTACACCTTC
14	TRBJ1-3	TRBV28	NA	NA	CASSFIGAGNTIYF	TGTGCCAGCAGTTTCATCGGCGCGGGAAACACCATATATTTT
17	TRBJ2-1	TRBV7-3	TRBD2	NA	CASSLRTSGGDISEQFF	TGTGCCAGCAGCCTCCGGACTAGCGGGGGGGATATCAGTGAGCAGTTCTTC
14	TRBJ2-2	TRBV7-3	NA	NA	CASSLRGVSGELFF	TGTGCCAGCAGCTTACGTGGGGTTTCCGGGGAGCTGTTTTTT
12	TRBJ2-4	TRBV2	TRBD2	NA	CASYLAGHIQYF	TGTGCCAGCTACCTAGCGGGACACATTCAGTACTTC
15	TRBJ1-5	TRBV21-1	NA	NA	CASSGRTDSNQPQHF	TGTGCCAGCAGCGGAAGGACAGATAGCAATCAGCCCCAGCATTTT
13	TRBJ1-5	TRBV19	NA	NA	CASSSSGSQPQHF	TGTGCCAGTAGTTCTTCAGGGTCTCAGCCCCAGCATTTT
13	TRBJ2-7	TRBV6-5	NA	NA	CASSRGVGYEQYF	TGTGCCAGCAGTCGGGGTGTTGGGTACGAGCAGTACTTC